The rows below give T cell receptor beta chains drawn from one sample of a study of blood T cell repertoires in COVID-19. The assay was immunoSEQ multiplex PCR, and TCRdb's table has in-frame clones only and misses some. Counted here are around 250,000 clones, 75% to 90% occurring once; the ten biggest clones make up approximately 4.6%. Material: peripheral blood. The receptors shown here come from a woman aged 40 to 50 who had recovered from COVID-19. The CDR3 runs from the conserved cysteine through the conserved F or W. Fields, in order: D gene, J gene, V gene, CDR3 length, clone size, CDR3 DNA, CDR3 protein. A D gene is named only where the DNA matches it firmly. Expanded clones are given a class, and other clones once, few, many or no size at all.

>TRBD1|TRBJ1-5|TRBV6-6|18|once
TGTGCCAGCAGTCGAAGTCGGGACAGGGTATTAAGCAATCAGCCCCAGCATTTT
CASSRSRDRVLSNQPQHF
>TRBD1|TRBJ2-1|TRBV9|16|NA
TGTGCCAGCAGCTTATGGGACAGGGTAACCTACAATGAGCAGTTCTTC
CASSLWDRVTYNEQFF
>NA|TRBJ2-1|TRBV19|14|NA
TGTGCCAGTAGTATTCCCGGTCCCTACAATGAGCAGTTCTTC
CASSIPGPYNEQFF
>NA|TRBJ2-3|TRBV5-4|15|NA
TGTGCCAGCAGCTTGGTTGAGAGACTAAAAGATACGCAGTATTTT
CASSLVERLKDTQYF
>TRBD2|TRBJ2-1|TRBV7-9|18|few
TGTGCCAGCAGCATACTAGCGGGAGCGCTCAGCTCCTACAATGAGCAGTTCTTC
CASSILAGALSSYNEQFF
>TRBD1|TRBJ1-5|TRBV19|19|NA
TGTGCCAGTAGTACGGCGCGGAACATAGGACAGGGGGTTGGTCAGCCCCAGCATTTT
CASSTARNIGQGVGQPQHF
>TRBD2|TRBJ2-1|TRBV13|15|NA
TGTGCCAGCAGCCTAACTAGCGGTGTTAACAATGAGCAGTTCTTC
CASSLTSGVNNEQFF
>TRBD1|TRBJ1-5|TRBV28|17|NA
TGTGCCAGCAAGTCCCTAAAAGACAGGGGTAGCAATCAGCCCCAGCATTTT
CASKSLKDRGSNQPQHF
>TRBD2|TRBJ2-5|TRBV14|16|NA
TGTGCCAGCAGCCCCCCCGGCGGGAGGGGCCTAGAGACCCAGTACTTC
CASSPPGGRGLETQYF
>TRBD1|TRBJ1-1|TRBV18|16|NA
TGTGCCAGCTCACCACTCCAGGGGGCAGGGGACACTGAAGCTTTCTTT
CASSPLQGAGDTEAFF
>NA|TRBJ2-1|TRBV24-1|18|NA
TGTGCCACCAGCCCCTTGGTCGGCCGGAGTGGGAGGAGTCATGAGCAGTTCTTC
CATSPLVGRSGRSHEQFF